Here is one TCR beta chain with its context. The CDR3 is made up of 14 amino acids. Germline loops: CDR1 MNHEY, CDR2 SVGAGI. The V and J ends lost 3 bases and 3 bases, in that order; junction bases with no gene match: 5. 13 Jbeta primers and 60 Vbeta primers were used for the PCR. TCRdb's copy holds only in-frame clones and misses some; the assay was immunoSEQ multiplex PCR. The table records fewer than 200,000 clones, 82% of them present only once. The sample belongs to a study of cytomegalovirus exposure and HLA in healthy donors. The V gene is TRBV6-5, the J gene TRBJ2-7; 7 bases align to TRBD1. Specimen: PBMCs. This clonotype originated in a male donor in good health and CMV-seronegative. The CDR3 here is CASSYGQASYEQYF. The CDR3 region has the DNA TGTGCCAGCAGTTATGGACAGGCGAGCTACGAGCAGTACTTC.